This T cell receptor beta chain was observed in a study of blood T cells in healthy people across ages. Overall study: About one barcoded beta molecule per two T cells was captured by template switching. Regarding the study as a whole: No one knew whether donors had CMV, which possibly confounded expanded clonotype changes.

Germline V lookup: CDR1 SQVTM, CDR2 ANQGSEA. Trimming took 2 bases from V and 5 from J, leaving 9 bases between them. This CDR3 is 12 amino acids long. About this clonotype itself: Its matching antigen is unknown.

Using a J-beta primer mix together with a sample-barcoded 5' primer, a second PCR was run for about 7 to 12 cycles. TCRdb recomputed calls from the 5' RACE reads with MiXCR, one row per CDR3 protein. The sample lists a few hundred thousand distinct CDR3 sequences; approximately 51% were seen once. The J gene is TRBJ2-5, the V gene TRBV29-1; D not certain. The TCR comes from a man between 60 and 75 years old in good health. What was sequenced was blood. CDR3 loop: CSVESFRETQYF. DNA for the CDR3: TGCAGCGTTGAATCCTTCCGGGAGACCCAGTACTTC.